This T cell receptor beta chain emerged from a study of blood T cells in healthy people across ages. This clonotype was detected only a few times. A J-beta primer mix and a sample-barcoded 5' primer were used in a second PCR of roughly 6 to 11 cycles. The template-switch adaptor, which had 12 random nucleotides, put a tag on each cDNA molecule. From the 5' RACE reads, TCRdb called clonotypes with MiXCR, one entry per CDR3 protein. There are roughly 800,000 distinct CDR3 sequences in the sample; roughly 64% occur only once, and approximately 21% lies in the top ten. This CDR3 has 15 amino acids. Looked up from germline, CDR1 is LGHNA and CDR2 is YNFKEQ. Trimming took off 5 bases at V and 6 bases at J, with 20 bases between the two ends.

The sample consisted of blood. The chain links TRBV4-2 to TRBJ2-7; TRBD1 might be the D (5 bases). This TCR was sampled from a man aged 30 to 45 in good health. The CDR3 nucleotides read TGTGCCAGCAGCGCCCCGACAGAAGTGCCCCTCGAGCAGTACTTC. As protein: CASSAPTEVPLEQYF.